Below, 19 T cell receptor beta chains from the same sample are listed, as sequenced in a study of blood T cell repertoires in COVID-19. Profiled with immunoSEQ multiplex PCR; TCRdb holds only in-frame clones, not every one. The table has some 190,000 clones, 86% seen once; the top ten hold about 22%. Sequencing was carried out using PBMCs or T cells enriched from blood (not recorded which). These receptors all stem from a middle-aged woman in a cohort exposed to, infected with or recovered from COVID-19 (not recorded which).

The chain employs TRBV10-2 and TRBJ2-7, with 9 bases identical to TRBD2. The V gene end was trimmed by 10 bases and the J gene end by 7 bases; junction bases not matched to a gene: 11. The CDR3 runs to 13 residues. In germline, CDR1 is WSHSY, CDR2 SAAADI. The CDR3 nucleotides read TGCGCCACAGGGGCGGGAGGGGTCACGGAGCAGTACTTC. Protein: CATGAGGVTEQYF.

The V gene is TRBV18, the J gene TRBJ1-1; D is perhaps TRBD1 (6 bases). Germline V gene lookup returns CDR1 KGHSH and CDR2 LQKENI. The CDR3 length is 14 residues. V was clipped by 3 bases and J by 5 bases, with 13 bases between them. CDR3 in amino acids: CASSPGDRRTEAFF. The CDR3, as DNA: TGTGCCAGCTCACCCGGTGACAGGAGAACTGAAGCTTTCTTT. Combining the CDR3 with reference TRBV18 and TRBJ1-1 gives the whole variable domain NAGVMQNPRHLVRRRGQEARLRCSPMKGHSHVYWYRQLPEEGLKFMVYLQKENIIDESGMPKERFSAEFPKEGPSILRIQQVVRGDSAAYFCASSPGDRRTEAFFGQGTRLTVV.

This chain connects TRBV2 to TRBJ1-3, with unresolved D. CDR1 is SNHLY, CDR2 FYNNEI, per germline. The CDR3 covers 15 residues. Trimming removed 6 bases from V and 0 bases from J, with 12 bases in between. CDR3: CASRSPTYSGNTIYF. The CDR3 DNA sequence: TGTGCCAGCAGGTCCCCCACATACTCTGGAAACACCATATATTTT. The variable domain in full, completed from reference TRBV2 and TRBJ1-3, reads EPEVTQTPSHQVTQMGQEVILRCVPISNHLYFYWYRQILGQKVEFLVSFYNNEISEKSEIFDDQFSVERPDGSNFTLKIRSTKLEDSAMYFCASRSPTYSGNTIYFGEGSWLTVV.

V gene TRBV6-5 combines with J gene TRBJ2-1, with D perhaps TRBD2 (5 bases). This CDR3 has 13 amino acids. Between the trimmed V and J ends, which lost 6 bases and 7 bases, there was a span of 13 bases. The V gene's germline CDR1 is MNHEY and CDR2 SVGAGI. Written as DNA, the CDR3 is TGTGCCAGCAGCCTCACCGGCGGGAATGAGCAGTTCTTC. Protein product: CASSLTGGNEQFF.

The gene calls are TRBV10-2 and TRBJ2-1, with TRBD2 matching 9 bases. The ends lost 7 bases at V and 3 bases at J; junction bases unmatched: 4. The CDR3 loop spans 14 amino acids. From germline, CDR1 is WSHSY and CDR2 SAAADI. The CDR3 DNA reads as TGCGCCAGCAACGGACTAGCGTTCTACAATGAGCAGTTCTTC. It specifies CASNGLAFYNEQFF.

The CDR3 loop reads CASSLGLSNQPQHF. The CDR3 DNA follows: TGTGCCAGCAGCTTAGGGCTTAGCAATCAGCCCCAGCATTTT. V and J are TRBV7-8 and TRBJ1-5; D ambiguous. Germline loops: CDR1 SGHVS, CDR2 FQNEAQ. The CDR3 runs 14 residues. The V gene lost 1 base and the J gene lost 0 bases, with 4 bases spanning the gap.

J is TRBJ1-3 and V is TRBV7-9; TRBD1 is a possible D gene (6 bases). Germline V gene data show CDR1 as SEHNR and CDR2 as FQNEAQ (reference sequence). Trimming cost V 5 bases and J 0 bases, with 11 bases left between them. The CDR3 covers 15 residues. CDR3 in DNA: TGTGCCAGCAGCAGAGGACAGAACTCTGGAAACACCATATATTTT. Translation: CASSRGQNSGNTIYF.

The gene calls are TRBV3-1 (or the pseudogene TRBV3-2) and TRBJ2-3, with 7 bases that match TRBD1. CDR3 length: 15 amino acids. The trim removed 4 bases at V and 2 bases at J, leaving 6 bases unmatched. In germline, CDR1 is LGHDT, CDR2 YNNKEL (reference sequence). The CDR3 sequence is CASSPGTATTDTQYF. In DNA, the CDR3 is TGTGCCAGCAGCCCGGGGACAGCCACCACAGATACGCAGTATTTT.

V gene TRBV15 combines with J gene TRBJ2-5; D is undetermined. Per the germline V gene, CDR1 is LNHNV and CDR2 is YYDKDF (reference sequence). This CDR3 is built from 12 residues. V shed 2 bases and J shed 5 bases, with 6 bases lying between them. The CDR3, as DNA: TGTGCCACCAGCAGATCTCCCGAGACCCAGTACTTC. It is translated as CATSRSPETQYF.

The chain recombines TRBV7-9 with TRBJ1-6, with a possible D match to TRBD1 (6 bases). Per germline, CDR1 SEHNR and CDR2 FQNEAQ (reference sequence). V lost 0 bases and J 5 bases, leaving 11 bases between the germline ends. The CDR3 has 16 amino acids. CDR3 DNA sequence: TGTGCCAGCAGCTTAGCCGGGGGGCATAATAATTCACCCCTCCACTTT. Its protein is CASSLAGGHNNSPLHF. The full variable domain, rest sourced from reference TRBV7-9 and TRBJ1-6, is DTGVSQNPRHKITKRGQNVTFRCDPISEHNRLYWYRQTLGQGPEFLTYFQNEAQLEKSRLLSDRFSAERPKGSFSTLEIQRTEQGDSAMYLCASSLAGGHNNSPLHFGNGTRLTVT.

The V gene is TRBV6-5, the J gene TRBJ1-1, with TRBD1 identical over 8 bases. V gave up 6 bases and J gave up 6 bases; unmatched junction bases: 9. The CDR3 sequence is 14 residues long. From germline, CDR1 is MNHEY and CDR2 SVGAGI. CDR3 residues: CASSNQGAWAEAFF. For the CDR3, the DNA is TGTGCCAGCAGCAACCAGGGGGCTTGGGCTGAAGCTTTCTTT.

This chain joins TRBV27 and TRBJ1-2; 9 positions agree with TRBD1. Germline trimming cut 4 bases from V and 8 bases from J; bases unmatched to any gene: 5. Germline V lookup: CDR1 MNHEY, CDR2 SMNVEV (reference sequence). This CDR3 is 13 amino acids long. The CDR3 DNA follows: TGTGCCAGCAGTTCGGACAGGGGACGAGGCTACACCTTC. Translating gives CASSSDRGRGYTF.

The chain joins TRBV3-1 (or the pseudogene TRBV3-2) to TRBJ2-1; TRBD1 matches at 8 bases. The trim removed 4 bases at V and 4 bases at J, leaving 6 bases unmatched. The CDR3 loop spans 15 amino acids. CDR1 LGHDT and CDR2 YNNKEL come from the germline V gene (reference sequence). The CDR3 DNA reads TGTGCCAGCAGCCCCGGACAGGGCGGGTACAATGAGCAGTTCTTC. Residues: CASSPGQGGYNEQFF.

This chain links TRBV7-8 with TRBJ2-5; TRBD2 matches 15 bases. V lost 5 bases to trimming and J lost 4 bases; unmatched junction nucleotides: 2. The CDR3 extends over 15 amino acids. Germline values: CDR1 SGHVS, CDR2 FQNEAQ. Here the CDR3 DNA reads TGTGCCAGCAGCGGGGGACTAGCGGGAGGAGAGACCCAGTACTTC. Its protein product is CASSGGLAGGETQYF.

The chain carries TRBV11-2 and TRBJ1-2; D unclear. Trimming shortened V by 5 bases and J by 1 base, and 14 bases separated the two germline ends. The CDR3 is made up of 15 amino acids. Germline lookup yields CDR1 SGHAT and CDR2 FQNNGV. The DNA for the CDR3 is TGTGCCAGCAGCCCCGAATACGGGAATAACTATGGCTACACCTTC. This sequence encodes CASSPEYGNNYGYTF.

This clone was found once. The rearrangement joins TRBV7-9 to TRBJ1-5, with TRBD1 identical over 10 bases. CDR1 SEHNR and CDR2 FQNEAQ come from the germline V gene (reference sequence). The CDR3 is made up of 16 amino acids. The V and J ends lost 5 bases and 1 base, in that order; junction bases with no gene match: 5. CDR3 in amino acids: CASSPPGQGSNQPQHF. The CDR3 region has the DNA TGTGCCAGCAGCCCTCCGGGACAGGGGAGCAATCAGCCCCAGCATTTT.

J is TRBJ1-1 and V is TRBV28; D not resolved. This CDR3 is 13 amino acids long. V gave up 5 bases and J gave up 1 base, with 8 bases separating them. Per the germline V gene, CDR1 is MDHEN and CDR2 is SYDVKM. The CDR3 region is CASSIEENTEAFF. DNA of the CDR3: TGTGCCAGCAGTATAGAAGAGAACACTGAAGCTTTCTTT.

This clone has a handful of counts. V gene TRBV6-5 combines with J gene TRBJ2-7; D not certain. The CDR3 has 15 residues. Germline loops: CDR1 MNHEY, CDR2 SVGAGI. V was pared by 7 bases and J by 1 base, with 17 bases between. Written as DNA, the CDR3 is TGTGCCAGCACCTACCACCCGGAACAGTCCTACGAGCAGTACTTC. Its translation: CASTYHPEQSYEQYF.

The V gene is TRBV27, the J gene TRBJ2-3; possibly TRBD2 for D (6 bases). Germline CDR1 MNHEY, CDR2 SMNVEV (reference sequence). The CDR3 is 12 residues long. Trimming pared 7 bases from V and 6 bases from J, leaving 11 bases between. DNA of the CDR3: TGTGCCAGCATGGGAGGCCTGGATACGCAGTATTTT. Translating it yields CASMGGLDTQYF.